This T cell receptor beta chain was found in a study of T cell changes during pregnancy in multiple sclerosis. The repertoire was sequenced with immunoSEQ multiplex PCR; TCRdb's copy has only in-frame clones and lacks some. The data contain approximately 57,000 clones, approximately 89% of them singletons. Germline V gene sequence: CDR1 MNHEY, CDR2 SMNVEV (reference sequence). The CDR3 has 14 residues. Trimming cost V 4 bases and J 0 bases, with 8 bases left between them. The source was peripheral blood, collected after pregnancy. This sequence originates from a female donor in good health, enrolled as a control in a pregnancy study. The chain recombines TRBV27 with TRBJ2-3; tentatively, D is TRBD2 (5 bases). CDR3 DNA sequence: TGTGCCAGCAGTTCGGGGTCCAGCACAGATACGCAGTATTTT. It yields the protein CASSSGSSTDTQYF.